This TCR beta chain was sequenced for a study of CD8 T cells in Susac syndrome. From blood CD8+ and CD4+ T cells, the TCR beta chain was sequenced. Random hexamers were used to reverse transcribe the RNA input (roughly 0.5 to 1 ug). TCRdb itself ran the immunoSEQ multiplex PCR reads through MiXCR, one entry per CDR3 protein. In the table there are about 120,000 distinct CDR3 sequences, about 95% of which are singletons. The sequence was collected from a human donor in good health. Sequencing input: CD4+ T cells from PBMCs.

CDR3: CSATGGMEKLFF. CDR3 coding DNA: TGCAGTGCGACAGGGGGCATGGAAAAACTGTTTTTT. This rearrangement joins TRBV20-1 to TRBJ1-4; 10 bases fit TRBD1. Germline assignment: CDR1 DFQATT and CDR2 SNEGSKA (reference sequence). V dropped 6 bases and J dropped 8; count of bases not matched to a gene: 3. CDR3 length equals 12 residues.